Each of the 25 T cell receptor beta chains below was sequenced from the same sample in a study of T cell changes during pregnancy in multiple sclerosis. Sequenced by immunoSEQ multiplex PCR; TCRdb stores in-frame clones only, minus some. The repertoire holds around 67,000 clones, with approximately 87% as singletons. Sequencing used peripheral blood, obtained after pregnancy. These receptors all come from a female donor in good health, enrolled as a control in a pregnancy study.

The V call is TRBV5-1, the J call TRBJ2-2, with D unresolved. CDR1 and CDR2 (germline): SGHRS, YFSETQ. The CDR3 has 17 amino acids. Trimming cost V 0 bases and J 1 base, with 13 bases left between them. The DNA of the CDR3 is TGCGCCAGCAGCTTGGATGAGATTAGCTGGAACACCGGGGAGCTGTTTTTT. It yields the protein CASSLDEISWNTGELFF.

The chain combines TRBV6-5 with TRBJ1-2, with a possible D match to TRBD1 (5 bases). The CDR3 covers 15 residues. V gave up 7 bases and J gave up 7 bases, with 22 bases separating them. CDR1 and CDR2 from the germline V gene are MNHEY and SVGAGI. In nucleotides, the CDR3 is TGTGCCAGCACCTACAGGCCTAACGGCATGGGTGGCTACACCTTC. Translating it yields CASTYRPNGMGGYTF.

The chain combines TRBV14 with TRBJ2-7, with a tentative D call TRBD1 (6 bases). Germline-derived CDR1 and CDR2 are SGHDN and FVKESK. V was cut by 1 base and J by 2 bases, with 15 bases left in between. This CDR3 is 16 amino acids long. The CDR3 is CASSQVRDTEAYEQYF. The CDR3 nucleotides read TGTGCCAGCAGCCAAGTAAGGGACACGGAGGCCTACGAGCAGTACTTC.

J is TRBJ2-7 and V is TRBV10-3, with 7 bases identical to TRBD2. This CDR3 comprises 13 residues. V shed 7 bases, J shed 4 bases, and the junction held 7 bases outside the gene matches. Germline V gene data show CDR1 as ENHRY and CDR2 as SYGVKD. DNA of the CDR3: TGTGCCATCACTCTGGGGGGGGGTTACGAGCAGTACTTC. This codes for CAITLGGGYEQYF.

The V and J genes are TRBV9 and TRBJ2-1, with D tentatively TRBD2 (5 bases). From germline, CDR1 is SGDLS and CDR2 YYNGEE. This CDR3 region has 16 residues. Trimming cost V 0 bases and J 3 bases, with 13 bases left between them. The CDR3 nucleotides are TGTGCCAGCAGCGTAGGTGCGGGTATCAACTACAATGAGCAGTTCTTC. It codes for CASSVGAGINYNEQFF.

J is TRBJ2-1 and V is TRBV5-1, with 8 bases fitting TRBD2. In germline, CDR1 is SGHRS, CDR2 YFSETQ. The CDR3 has 14 amino acids. The V segment lost 3 bases and the J segment 4 bases; nucleotides outside the gene matches: 3. The CDR3 sequence is CASSSGLEYNEQFF. The CDR3 region has the DNA TGCGCCAGCAGCTCGGGACTAGAGTACAATGAGCAGTTCTTC.

The V and J genes are TRBV29-1 and TRBJ2-3; tentative D call: TRBD1 (6 bases). There are 12 residues in the CDR3. Trimming cost V 5 bases and J 2 bases, with 8 bases left between them. CDR1 SQVTM and CDR2 ANQGSEA come from the germline V gene. DNA of the CDR3: TGCAGCGTTAGACAGGTCACAGATACGCAGTATTTT. It yields the protein CSVRQVTDTQYF.

The V gene is TRBV27, the J gene TRBJ1-1; no clear D gene. With 9 bases removed from V and 1 base from J, the gap between germline ends came to 12 bases. There are 13 residues in the CDR3. Germline lookup yields CDR1 MNHEY and CDR2 SMNVEV (reference sequence). The CDR3 protein is CASTTRGNTEAFF. CDR3 DNA: TGTGCCAGTACCACCCGAGGGAACACTGAAGCTTTCTTT.

The chain uses TRBV5-6 and TRBJ1-5, with 9 bases fitting TRBD1. Per the germline V gene, CDR1 is SGHDT and CDR2 is YYEEEE. The CDR3 runs to 15 residues. V gave up 5 bases and J gave up 3 bases; unmatched junction bases: 6. CDR3 DNA sequence: TGTGCCAGCAGACGTGGGACAGGGCCCAATCAGCCCCAGCATTTT. Translation: CASRRGTGPNQPQHF.

The chain is built from TRBV2 and TRBJ2-7; 7 bases agree with TRBD1. Trimming took 6 bases from V and 2 from J; bases not matched to a gene: 4. In germline, CDR1 is SNHLY, CDR2 FYNNEI. The CDR3 is made up of 13 amino acids. The CDR3 loop is CASSIGQAYEQYF. In DNA, the CDR3 is TGTGCCAGCAGCATAGGACAGGCCTACGAGCAGTACTTC.

The gene calls are TRBV30 and TRBJ1-4, with D possibly being TRBD1 (5 bases). The CDR3 loop spans 13 amino acids. The ends were cut back, 5 bases at V and 8 bases at J, with 15 bases in the middle. Germline V CDR1 and CDR2: GTSNPN, SVGIG (reference sequence). The CDR3 spells CAWGGRRGEKLFF. CDR3 bases: TGTGCCTGGGGGGGACGGCGGGGAGAAAAACTGTTTTTT.

The rearrangement joins TRBV5-1 to TRBJ2-7; D perhaps matches TRBD1 (5 bases). Trimming shortened V by 1 base and J by 1 base, and 18 bases separated the two germline ends. Germline V CDR1 and CDR2: SGHRS, YFSETQ. CDR3 length equals 17 residues. DNA of the CDR3: TGCGCCAGCAGCTTGTCAACGACAGCGATCAGATCCTACGAGCAGTACTTC. Amino acid sequence: CASSLSTTAIRSYEQYF.

The count of this clone is one. The rearrangement uses TRBV5-1 and TRBJ2-2, with 9 positions matching TRBD2. The CDR3 sequence is 15 residues long. Germline CDR1 reads SGHRS; CDR2 reads YFSETQ. V lost 3 bases and J lost 6; bases outside the gene matches: 6. The CDR3 nucleotides are TGCGCCAGCAGCTCTGGGATAGCGGGAGCCGGGGAGCTGTTTTTT. It codes for CASSSGIAGAGELFF.

This chain joins TRBV2 and TRBJ2-7; perhaps TRBD1 as D (6 bases). V lost 4 bases, J lost 7 bases, and 17 bases lay in between. The germline gives CDR1 SNHLY, CDR2 FYNNEI. The length of the CDR3 is 14 residues. CDR3 protein: CASSGAGVRWEQYF. The CDR3 DNA sequence: TGTGCCAGCAGTGGGGCAGGGGTTCGTTGGGAGCAGTACTTC.

The V call is TRBV19, the J call TRBJ1-1; a possible D gene is TRBD1 (6 bases). The CDR3 is 14 residues long. Looked up from germline, CDR1 is LNHDA and CDR2 is SQIVND (reference sequence). The germline V and J ends were trimmed by 2 bases and 5 bases, with 12 bases remaining between them. CDR3 amino acids: CASSITRQGTEAFF. CDR3 nucleotides: TGTGCCAGTAGTATAACCCGGCAGGGGACTGAAGCTTTCTTT.

The DNA for the CDR3 is TGTGCCAGCCGAAAACAGGGACAAGAGACCCAGTACTTC. Its protein is CASRKQGQETQYF. The chain recombines TRBV11-2 with TRBJ2-5; TRBD1 might be the D (6 bases). Germline values: CDR1 SGHAT, CDR2 FQNNGV. With 8 bases removed from V and 2 bases from J, the gap between germline ends came to 12 bases. The CDR3 covers 13 residues.

The chain carries TRBV9 and TRBJ2-5; 8 positions agree with TRBD1. CDR1 SGDLS and CDR2 YYNGEE come from the germline V gene. Trimming took 4 bases from V and 3 from J; bases not matched to a gene: 2. The CDR3 consists of 13 residues. CDR3 sequence (DNA): TGTGCCAGCAGCTTGGACAGGGAAGAGACCCAGTACTTC. As protein: CASSLDREETQYF. The full variable domain, completed using reference TRBV9 and TRBJ2-5, is DSGVTQTPKHLITATGQRVTLRCSPRSGDLSVYWYQQSLDQGLQFLIQYYNGEERAKGNILERFSAQQFPDLHSELNLSSLELGDSALYFCASSLDREETQYFGPGTRLLVL.

This clone was seen a handful of times. CDR3 bases: TGTGCCAGCAGCATGCGACTAGCGGGGGGCAATGAGCAGTTCTTC. Residues: CASSMRLAGGNEQFF. The J gene is TRBJ2-1, the V gene TRBV7-9; 13 nucleotides match TRBD2. This CDR3 contains 15 residues. The junction had 4 bases not matched to a gene; V was cut back by 5 bases and J by 6 bases. The germline CDR1 and CDR2 sequences are SEHNR and FQNEAQ (reference sequence).

The chain carries TRBV20-1 and TRBJ2-7; weak D call: TRBD2 (7 bases). The length of the CDR3 is 11 residues. CDR1 and CDR2 (germline): DFQATT, SNEGSKA (reference sequence). Trimming left V 6 bases short and J 10 bases short, with 16 bases between. CDR3 sequence reads: CSARGGNGQYF. Written as DNA, the CDR3 is TGCAGTGCCAGGGGAGGGAACGGACAGTACTTC.

This chain uses TRBV19 with TRBJ2-3; 9 nucleotides agree with TRBD2. Germline-derived CDR1 and CDR2 are LNHDA and SQIVND (reference sequence). The CDR3 has 17 residues. Trimming took 3 bases from V and 0 from J; bases not matched to a gene: 7. CDR3 in DNA: TGTGCCAGTAGTATGGTTGGCGGGGGGGGAAGCACAGATACGCAGTATTTT. Its protein is CASSMVGGGGSTDTQYF.

The V and J genes are TRBV15 and TRBJ2-7; the D is unclear. Germline assignment: CDR1 LNHNV and CDR2 YYDKDF (reference sequence). V was cut by 1 base and J by 4 bases, with 5 bases left in between. The CDR3 length is 12 residues. CDR3 in amino acids: CATSRVGYEQYF. CDR3 DNA: TGTGCCACCAGCAGAGTCGGTTACGAGCAGTACTTC.

V and J are TRBV5-1 and TRBJ1-2; D call uncertain. There are 12 residues in the CDR3. V lost 4 bases to trimming and J lost 8 bases, with 12 bases between them. Germline V gene sequence: CDR1 SGHRS, CDR2 YFSETQ. CDR3 bases: TGCGCCAGCAGCCCAGCTCCGGGGGGCTACACCTTC. Translating it yields CASSPAPGGYTF.

The V gene is TRBV7-9, the J gene TRBJ2-5; 11 nucleotides line up with TRBD2. Germline-derived CDR1 and CDR2 are SEHNR and FQNEAQ (reference sequence). Losses at the gene ends were 5 bases for V and 4 bases for J; bases not matched to a gene: 6. This CDR3 region has 15 residues. The CDR3 nucleotides are TGTGCCAGCAGCCTACTAGCGGGAGAACGAGAGACCCAGTACTTC. The encoded protein is CASSLLAGERETQYF.

V usage is TRBV6-6 and J usage is TRBJ1-2, with D hard to call. CDR1 and CDR2 (germline): MNHNY, SVGAGI (reference sequence). V lost 7 bases and J lost 8, with 14 bases in between. The CDR3 length is 12 residues. The chain's CDR3 is CASNPGNRGYTF. The DNA of the CDR3 is TGTGCCAGCAACCCCGGGAACCGAGGCTACACCTTC.

The chain links TRBV30 to TRBJ2-2, with D possibly being TRBD1 (6 bases). CDR1 is GTSNPN, CDR2 SVGIG, per germline (reference sequence). V lost 2 bases, J lost 0 bases, and 7 bases lay in between. This CDR3 spans 14 amino acids. The CDR3 protein is CAWSRTANTGELFF. The CDR3 DNA sequence: TGTGCCTGGAGTCGGACAGCGAACACCGGGGAGCTGTTTTTT.